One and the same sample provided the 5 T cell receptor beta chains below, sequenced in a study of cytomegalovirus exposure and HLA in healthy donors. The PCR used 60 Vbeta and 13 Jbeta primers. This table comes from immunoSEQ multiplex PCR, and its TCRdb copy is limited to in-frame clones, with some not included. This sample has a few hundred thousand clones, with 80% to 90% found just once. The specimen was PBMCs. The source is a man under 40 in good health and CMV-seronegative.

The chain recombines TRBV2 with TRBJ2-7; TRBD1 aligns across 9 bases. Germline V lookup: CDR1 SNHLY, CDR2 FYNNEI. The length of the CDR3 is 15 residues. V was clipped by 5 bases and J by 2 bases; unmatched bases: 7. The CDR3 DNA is TGTGCCAGCAGTCCCGACAGGGGGATCCCCTACGAGCAGTACTTC. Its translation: CASSPDRGIPYEQYF.

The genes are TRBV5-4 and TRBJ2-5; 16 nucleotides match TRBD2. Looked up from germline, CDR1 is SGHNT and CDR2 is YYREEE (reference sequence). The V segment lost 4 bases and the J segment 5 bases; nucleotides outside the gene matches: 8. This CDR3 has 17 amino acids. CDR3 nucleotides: TGTGCCAGCAGCCCGGGGACTAGCGGGGGGGCCCGGGAGACCCAGTACTTC. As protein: CASSPGTSGGARETQYF.

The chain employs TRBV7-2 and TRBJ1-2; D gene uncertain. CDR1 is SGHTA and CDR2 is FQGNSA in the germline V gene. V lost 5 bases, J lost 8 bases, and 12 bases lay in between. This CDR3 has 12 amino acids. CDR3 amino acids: CASSPGGLGYTF. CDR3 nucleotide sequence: TGTGCCAGCAGCCCCGGAGGGTTAGGCTACACCTTC.

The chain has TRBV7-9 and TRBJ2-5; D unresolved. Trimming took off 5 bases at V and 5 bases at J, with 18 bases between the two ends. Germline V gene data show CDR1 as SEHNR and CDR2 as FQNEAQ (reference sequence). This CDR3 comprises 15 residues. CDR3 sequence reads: CASSTPGQERETQYF. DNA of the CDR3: TGTGCCAGCAGCACCCCTGGGCAAGAAAGGGAGACCCAGTACTTC. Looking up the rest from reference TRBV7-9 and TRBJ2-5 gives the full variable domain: DTGVSQNPRHKITKRGQNVTFRCDPISEHNRLYWYRQTLGQGPEFLTYFQNEAQLEKSRLLSDRFSAERPKGSFSTLEIQRTEQGDSAMYLCASSTPGQERETQYFGPGTRLLVL.

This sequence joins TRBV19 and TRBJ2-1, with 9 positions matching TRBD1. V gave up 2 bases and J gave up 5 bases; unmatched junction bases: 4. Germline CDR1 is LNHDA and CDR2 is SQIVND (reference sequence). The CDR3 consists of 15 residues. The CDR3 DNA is TGTGCCAGTAGTATACAAGGGACAGGGCACAATGAGCAGTTCTTC. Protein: CASSIQGTGHNEQFF.